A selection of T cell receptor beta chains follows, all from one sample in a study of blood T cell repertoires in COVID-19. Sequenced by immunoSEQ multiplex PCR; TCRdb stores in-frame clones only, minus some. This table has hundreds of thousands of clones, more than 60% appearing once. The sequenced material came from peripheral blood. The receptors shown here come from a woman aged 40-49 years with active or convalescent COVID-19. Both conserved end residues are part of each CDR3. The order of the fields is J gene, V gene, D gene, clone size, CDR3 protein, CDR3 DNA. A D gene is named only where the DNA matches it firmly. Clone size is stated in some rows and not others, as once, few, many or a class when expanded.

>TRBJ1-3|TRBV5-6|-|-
CASSSTFSGNTIYF
TGTGCCAGCAGCTCGACATTCTCTGGAAACACCATATATTTT
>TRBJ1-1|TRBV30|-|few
CAWRGTGLNTEAFF
TGTGCCTGGAGGGGAACAGGGTTGAACACTGAAGCTTTCTTT
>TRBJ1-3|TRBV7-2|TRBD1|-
CASSSHRGPSSGNTIYF
TGTGCCAGCAGCTCTCACAGGGGGCCCAGCTCTGGAAACACCATATATTTT
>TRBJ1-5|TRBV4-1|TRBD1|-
CASSHTGQRDQPQHF
TGCGCCAGCAGCCATACGGGACAGAGGGATCAGCCCCAGCATTTT
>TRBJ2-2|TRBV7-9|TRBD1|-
CASSHDRGPGELFF
TGTGCCAGCAGCCACGACAGGGGGCCCGGGGAGCTGTTTTTT
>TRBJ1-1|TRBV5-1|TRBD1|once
CASSFLGGRRGTEAFF
TGCGCCAGCAGCTTTCTAGGGGGCCGTAGGGGCACTGAAGCTTTCTTT
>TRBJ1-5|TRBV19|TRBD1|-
CASNRDSPYQPQHF
TGTGCCAGTAACCGGGACAGTCCATATCAGCCCCAGCATTTT
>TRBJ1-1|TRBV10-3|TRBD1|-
CASRQGGITEAFF
TGTGCCTCCAGACAGGGGGGGATCACTGAAGCTTTCTTT
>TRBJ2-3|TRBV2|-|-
CASSVAEDTQYF
TGTGCCAGCAGCGTAGCGGAAGATACGCAGTATTTT
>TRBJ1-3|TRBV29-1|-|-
CSVAEASGNTIYF
TGCAGCGTTGCAGAGGCCTCTGGAAACACCATATATTTT
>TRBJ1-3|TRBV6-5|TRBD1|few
CASRGQGNTIYF
TGTGCCAGCAGGGGACAGGGAAACACCATATATTTT
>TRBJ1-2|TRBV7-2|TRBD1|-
CASSSGQGALGYGYTF
TGTGCCAGCAGCTCGGGACAGGGGGCGCTCGGCTATGGCTACACCTTC
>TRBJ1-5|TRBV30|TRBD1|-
CASQGVGNQPQHF
TGTGCCTCCCAGGGGGTAGGGAATCAGCCCCAGCATTTT
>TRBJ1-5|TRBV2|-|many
CASVRGGNQPQHF
TGTGCCAGCGTACGGGGAGGCAATCAGCCCCAGCATTTT
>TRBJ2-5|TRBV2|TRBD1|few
CASRTDRGHQETQYF
TGTGCCAGCAGGACGGACAGGGGACACCAAGAGACCCAGTACTTC
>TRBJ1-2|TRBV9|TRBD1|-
CASSVAETGGYGYTF
TGTGCCAGCAGCGTAGCTGAAACAGGGGGCTATGGCTACACCTTC
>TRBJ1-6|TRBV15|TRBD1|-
CATSTRTGGSSYNSPLHF
TGTGCCACCAGCACACGGACAGGGGGCAGCTCCTATAATTCACCCCTCCACTTT
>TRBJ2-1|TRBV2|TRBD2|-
CASRFRDYPYNEQFF
TGTGCCAGCAGATTCCGGGACTACCCCTACAATGAGCAGTTCTTC
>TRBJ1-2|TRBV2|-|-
CASRSPRGHGYTF
TGTGCCAGCAGGTCCCCTAGGGGTCATGGCTACACCTTC
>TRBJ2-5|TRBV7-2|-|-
CASSLSGGETQYF
TGTGCCAGCAGCTTAAGTGGGGGGGAGACCCAGTACTTC
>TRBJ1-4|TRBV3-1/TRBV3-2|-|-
CASSLRFQGNEKLFF
TGTGCCAGCAGCCTCCGTTTTCAGGGTAATGAAAAACTGTTTTTT
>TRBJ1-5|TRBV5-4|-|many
CASSQGTSDQPQHF
TGTGCCAGCAGCCAAGGGACATCCGATCAGCCCCAGCATTTT
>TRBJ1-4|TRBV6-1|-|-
CASSEALGTQVATNEKLFF
TGTGCCAGCAGTGAAGCCCTAGGCACACAGGTGGCAACTAATGAAAAACTGTTTTTT
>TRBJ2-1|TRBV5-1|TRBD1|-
CASSASGTGFNEQFF
TGCGCCAGCAGCGCATCCGGGACAGGTTTCAATGAGCAGTTCTTC
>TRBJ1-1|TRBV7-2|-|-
CASSPNGGGSTEAFF
TGTGCCAGCAGCCCAAACGGGGGAGGGAGCACTGAAGCTTTCTTT
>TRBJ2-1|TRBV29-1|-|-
CSVLPPGYNEQFF
TGCAGCGTTCTCCCCCCAGGGTACAATGAGCAGTTCTTC
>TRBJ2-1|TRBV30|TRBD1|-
CAWRGTDRGMDEQFF
TGTGCCTGGAGAGGTACGGACAGGGGGATGGATGAGCAGTTCTTC
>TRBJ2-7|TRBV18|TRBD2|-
CASSPAGGESHEQYF
TGTGCCAGCTCACCAGCGGGGGGCGAGAGCCACGAGCAGTACTTC
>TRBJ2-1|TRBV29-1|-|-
CSVHPGGNEQFF
TGCAGCGTCCATCCTGGGGGGAATGAGCAGTTCTTC
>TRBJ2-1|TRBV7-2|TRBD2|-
CASSLGRRGGWNEQFF
TGTGCCAGCAGCTTAGGTAGACGGGGGGGCTGGAATGAGCAGTTCTTC
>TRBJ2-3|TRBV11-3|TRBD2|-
CASSSGPGLAGAGAQYF
TGTGCCAGCAGCTCGGGGCCGGGACTAGCGGGGGCGGGGGCGCAGTATTTT
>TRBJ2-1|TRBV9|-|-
CASSVDTGGPSEQFF
TGTGCCAGCAGCGTAGACACCGGGGGGCCAAGTGAGCAGTTCTTC
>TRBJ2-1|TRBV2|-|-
CASMLPRTNEQFF
TGTGCCAGCATGTTACCCCGGACTAATGAGCAGTTCTTC
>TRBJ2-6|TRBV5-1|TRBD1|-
CASSLAGGSGANVLTF
TGCGCCAGCAGCTTGGCAGGGGGCTCTGGGGCCAACGTCCTGACTTTC
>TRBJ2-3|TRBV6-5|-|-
CASSSRADTQYF
TGTGCCAGCAGCTCCCGGGCAGATACGCAGTATTTT
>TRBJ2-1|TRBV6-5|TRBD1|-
CASRSTGVPYNEQFF
TGTGCCAGCAGGTCTACAGGGGTCCCCTACAATGAGCAGTTCTTC
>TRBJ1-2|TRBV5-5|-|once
CASSVTAGTPYGYTF
TGTGCCAGCAGCGTTACGGCGGGTACCCCCTATGGCTACACCTTC
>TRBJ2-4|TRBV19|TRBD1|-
CASSMGTDQNIQYF
TGTGCCAGTAGTATGGGGACAGACCAAAACATTCAGTACTTC
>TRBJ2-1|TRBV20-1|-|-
CSARGFAEQFF
TGCAGTGCTAGAGGTTTTGCGGAGCAGTTCTTC
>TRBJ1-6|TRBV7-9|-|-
CASSPWAGGNSPLHF
TGTGCCAGCAGCCCCTGGGCGGGTGGCAATTCACCCCTCCACTTT
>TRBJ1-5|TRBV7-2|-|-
CASSSLAGLRNQPQHF
TGTGCCAGCAGCTCCTTGGCAGGGCTAAGAAATCAGCCCCAGCATTTT
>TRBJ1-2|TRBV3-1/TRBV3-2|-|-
CASSQGQAKSFF
TGTGCCAGCAGCCAAGGTCAGGCGAAATCCTTCTTC
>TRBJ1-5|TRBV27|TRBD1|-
CASSFGQGGQPQHF
TGTGCCAGCAGTTTCGGACAGGGCGGTCAGCCCCAGCATTTT
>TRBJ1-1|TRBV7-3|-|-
CASSLLPGQNTEAFF
TGTGCCAGCAGCTTACTACCCGGACAGAACACTGAAGCTTTCTTT
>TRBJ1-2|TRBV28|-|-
CASIMGAGSYGYTF
TGTGCCAGCATCATGGGGGCAGGGAGCTATGGCTACACCTTC
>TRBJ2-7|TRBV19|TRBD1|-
CASSILGTAYEQYF
TGTGCCAGTAGTATTCTTGGGACAGCCTACGAGCAGTACTTC
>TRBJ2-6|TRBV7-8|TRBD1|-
CASSSGQEGNVLTF
TGTGCCAGCAGCTCGGGACAGGAGGGAAACGTCCTGACTTTC
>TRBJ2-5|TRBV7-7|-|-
CASSERQQETQYF
TGTGCTAGCAGCGAGAGACAGCAAGAGACCCAGTACTTC
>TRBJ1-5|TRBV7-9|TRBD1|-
CASSRGTGGRGNQPQHF
TGTGCCAGCAGCCGAGGGACAGGGGGACGGGGCAATCAGCCCCAGCATTTT
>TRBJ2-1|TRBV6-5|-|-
CASSPRDTYYNEQFF
TGTGCCAGCAGCCCCCGGGACACTTACTACAATGAGCAGTTCTTC
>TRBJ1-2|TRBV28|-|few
CASSLRGGGYTF
TGTGCCAGCAGTTTAAGGGGCGGTGGCTACACCTTC
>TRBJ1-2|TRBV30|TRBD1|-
CAWSRWDRGGNGYTF
TGTGCCTGGAGTCGTTGGGACAGGGGAGGGAATGGCTACACCTTC
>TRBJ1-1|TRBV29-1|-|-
CSVSGGGDTEAFF
TGCAGCGTCTCGGGAGGGGGGGACACTGAAGCTTTCTTT